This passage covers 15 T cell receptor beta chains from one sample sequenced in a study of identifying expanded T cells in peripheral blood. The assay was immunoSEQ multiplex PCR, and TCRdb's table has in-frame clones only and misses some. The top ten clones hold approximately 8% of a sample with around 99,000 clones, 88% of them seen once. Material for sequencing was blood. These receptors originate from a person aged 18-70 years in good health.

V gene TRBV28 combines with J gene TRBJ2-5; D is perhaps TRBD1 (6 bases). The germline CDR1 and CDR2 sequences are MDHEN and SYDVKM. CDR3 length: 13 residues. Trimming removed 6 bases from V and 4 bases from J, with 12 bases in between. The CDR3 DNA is TGTGCCAGCAGCCTCGGACAGATAGAGACCCAGTACTTC. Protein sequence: CASSLGQIETQYF.

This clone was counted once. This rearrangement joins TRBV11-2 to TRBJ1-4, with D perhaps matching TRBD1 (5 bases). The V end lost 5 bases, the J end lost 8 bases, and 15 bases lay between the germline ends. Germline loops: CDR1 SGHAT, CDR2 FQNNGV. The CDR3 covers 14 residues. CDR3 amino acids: CASSQAQGREKLFF. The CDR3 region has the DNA TGTGCCAGCAGCCAGGCTCAGGGCAGAGAAAAACTGTTTTTT.

CDR3 protein: CASSESSGPSGNTIYF. The CDR3 nucleotides read TGCGCCAGCAGCGAATCAAGTGGTCCCTCTGGAAACACCATATATTTT. The chain has TRBV4-1 and TRBJ1-3; no clear D. Germline assignment: CDR1 MGHRA and CDR2 YSYEKL. V was pared by 5 bases and J by 0 bases, with 14 bases between. The CDR3 is 16 amino acids.

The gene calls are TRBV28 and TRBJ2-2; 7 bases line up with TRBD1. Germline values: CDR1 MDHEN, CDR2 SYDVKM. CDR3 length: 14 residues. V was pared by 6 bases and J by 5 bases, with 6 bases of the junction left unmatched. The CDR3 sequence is CASRPRGFTGELFF. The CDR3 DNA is TGTGCCAGCAGACCCAGGGGGTTTACCGGGGAGCTGTTTTTT.

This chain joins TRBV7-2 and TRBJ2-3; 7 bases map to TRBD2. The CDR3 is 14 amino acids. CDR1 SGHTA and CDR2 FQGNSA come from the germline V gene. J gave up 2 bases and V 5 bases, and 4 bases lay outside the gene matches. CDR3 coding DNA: TGTGCCAGCAGCATAGGACTAGTCACAGATACGCAGTATTTT. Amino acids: CASSIGLVTDTQYF.

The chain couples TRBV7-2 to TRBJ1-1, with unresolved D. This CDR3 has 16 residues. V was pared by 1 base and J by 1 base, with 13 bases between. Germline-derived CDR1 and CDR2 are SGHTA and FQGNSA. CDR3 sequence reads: CASSLVYGGRNTEAFF. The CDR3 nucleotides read TGTGCCAGCAGCTTAGTATATGGCGGCAGGAACACTGAAGCTTTCTTT. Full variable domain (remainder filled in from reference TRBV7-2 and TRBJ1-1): GAGVSQSPSNKVTEKGKDVELRCDPISGHTALYWYRQSLGQGLEFLIYFQGNSAPDKSGLPSDRFSAERTGGSVSTLTIQRTQQEDSAVYLCASSLVYGGRNTEAFFGQGTRLTVV.

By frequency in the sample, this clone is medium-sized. CDR3 residues: CSALRQGFEAFF. DNA for the CDR3: TGCAGCGCCCTTAGACAGGGGTTTGAAGCTTTCTTT. The rearrangement joins TRBV29-1 to TRBJ1-1, with 8 bases matching TRBD1. The trim removed 7 bases at V and 7 bases at J, leaving 8 bases unmatched. The CDR3 loop spans 12 amino acids. Germline CDR1 is SQVTM and CDR2 is ANQGSEA.

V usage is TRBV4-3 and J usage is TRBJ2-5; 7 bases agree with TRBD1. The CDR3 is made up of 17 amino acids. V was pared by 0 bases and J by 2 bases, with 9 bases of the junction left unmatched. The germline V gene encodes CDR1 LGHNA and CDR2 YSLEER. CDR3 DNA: TGCGCCAGCAGCCAAGATTTTCGACAGGGCCTACAAGAGACCCAGTACTTC. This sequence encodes CASSQDFRQGLQETQYF.

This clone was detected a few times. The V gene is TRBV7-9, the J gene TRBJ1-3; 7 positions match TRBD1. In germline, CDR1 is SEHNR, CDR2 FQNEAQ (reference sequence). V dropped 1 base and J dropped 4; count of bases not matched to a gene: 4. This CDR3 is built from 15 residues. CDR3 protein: CASSLGDRGGNTIYF. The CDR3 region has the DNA TGTGCCAGCAGCTTAGGGGACAGAGGAGGAAACACCATATATTTT.

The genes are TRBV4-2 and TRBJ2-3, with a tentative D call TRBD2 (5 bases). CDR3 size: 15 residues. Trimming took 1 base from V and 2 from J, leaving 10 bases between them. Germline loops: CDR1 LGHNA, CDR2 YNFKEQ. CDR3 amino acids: CASSQGGDPTDTQYF. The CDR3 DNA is TGTGCCAGCAGCCAAGGGGGAGACCCCACAGATACGCAGTATTTT.

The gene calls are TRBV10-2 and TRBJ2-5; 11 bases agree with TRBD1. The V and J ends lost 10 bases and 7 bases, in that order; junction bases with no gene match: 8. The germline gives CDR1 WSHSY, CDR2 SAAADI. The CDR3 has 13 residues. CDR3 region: CATLGQGDGTQYF. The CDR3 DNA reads TGCGCCACGTTGGGACAGGGGGACGGGACCCAGTACTTC.

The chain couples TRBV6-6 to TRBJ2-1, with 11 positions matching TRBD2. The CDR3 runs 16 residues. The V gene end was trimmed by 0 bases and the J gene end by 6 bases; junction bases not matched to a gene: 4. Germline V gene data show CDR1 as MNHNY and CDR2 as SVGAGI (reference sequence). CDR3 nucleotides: TGTGCCAGCAGTTACTCGGTAACTAGCGGGAGCAATGAGCAGTTCTTC. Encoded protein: CASSYSVTSGSNEQFF.

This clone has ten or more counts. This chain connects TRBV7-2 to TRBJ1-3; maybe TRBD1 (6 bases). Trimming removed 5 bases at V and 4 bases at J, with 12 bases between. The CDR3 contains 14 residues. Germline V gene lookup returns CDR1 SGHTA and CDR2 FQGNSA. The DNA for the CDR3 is TGTGCCAGCAGCAAGCGGGGGCTCGGAAACACCATATATTTT. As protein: CASSKRGLGNTIYF.

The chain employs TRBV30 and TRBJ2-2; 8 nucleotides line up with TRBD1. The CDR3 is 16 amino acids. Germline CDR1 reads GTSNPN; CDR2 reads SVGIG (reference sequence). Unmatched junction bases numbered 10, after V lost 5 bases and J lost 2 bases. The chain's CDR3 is CAWRRTGIVNTGELFF. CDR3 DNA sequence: TGTGCCTGGCGAAGGACAGGGATTGTAAACACCGGGGAGCTGTTTTTT.

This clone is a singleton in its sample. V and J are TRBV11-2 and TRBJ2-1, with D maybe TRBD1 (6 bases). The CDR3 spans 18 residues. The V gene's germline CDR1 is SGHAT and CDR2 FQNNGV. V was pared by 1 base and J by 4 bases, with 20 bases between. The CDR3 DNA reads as TGTGCCAGCAGCTTAGCCGGAAGGGGCAGGGGCACATACAATGAGCAGTTCTTC. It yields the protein CASSLAGRGRGTYNEQFF.